This entry lists 21 T cell receptor beta chains sequenced from one sample in a study of cytomegalovirus exposure and HLA in healthy donors. PCR involved 60 Vbeta and 13 Jbeta primers. Profiling relied on immunoSEQ multiplex PCR, and the TCRdb table lists in-frame clones only, not all of them. Of roughly 73,000 clones listed, approximately 80% are singletons. The sample consisted of PBMCs. The receptors stem from a man in his forties in good health and CMV-seronegative.

The chain employs TRBV7-2 and TRBJ2-5; TRBD2 aligns across 8 bases. The J call may be faulty, since TRBJ2-7 better matches the DNA end. CDR3 length: 17 amino acids. CDR1 SGHTA and CDR2 FQGNSA come from the germline V gene. CDR3 nucleotide sequence: TGTGCCAGCAGCCCCCGAGCGGGGGAGAGTGTGGCGTACGAGCAGTACTTC. It yields the protein CASSPRAGESVAYEQYF.

The V call is TRBV19, the J call TRBJ2-5; 8 nucleotides align to TRBD2. Germline V CDR1 and CDR2: LNHDA, SQIVND (reference sequence). This CDR3 has 15 residues. V shed 2 bases and J 5 bases; nucleotides not matched to a gene: 7. The CDR3 nucleotides read TGTGCCAGTAGTATAACCGGGACGGGAGGGGAGACCCAGTACTTC. This codes for CASSITGTGGETQYF.

Only a few counts were recorded for this clone. CDR3 bases: TGTGCCAGCAGCCCCGGGGGGGTAGTCTCCTACAATGAGCAGTTCTTC. It is translated as CASSPGGVVSYNEQFF. This rearrangement joins TRBV9 to TRBJ2-1; 8 bases align to TRBD2. This CDR3 comprises 16 residues. V shed 4 bases and J 0 bases; nucleotides not matched to a gene: 6. Looked up from germline, CDR1 is SGDLS and CDR2 is YYNGEE.

The chain joins TRBV10-1 to TRBJ1-3; TRBD1 might be the D (6 bases). The V gene lost 5 bases and the J gene lost 1 base, with 9 bases spanning the gap. CDR1 WNHNN and CDR2 SYGVQD come from the germline V gene (reference sequence). CDR3 length: 14 amino acids. The CDR3 bases are TGCGCCAGCAGTCGGGACATATCTGGAAACACCATATATTTT. Translating it yields CASSRDISGNTIYF.

The V gene is TRBV5-1, the J gene TRBJ1-1; tentative D call: TRBD1 (6 bases). Germline V gives CDR1 SGHRS, CDR2 YFSETQ. V was trimmed by 4 bases and J by 4 bases, leaving 23 bases between them. This CDR3 region has 17 residues. The CDR3 is CASSLRPLGGGPTEAFF. CDR3 DNA: TGCGCCAGCAGCCTGAGGCCGTTAGGGGGGGGCCCCACTGAAGCTTTCTTT.

Only one count was recorded for this clone. CDR3 in amino acids: CASSQGTGGEDGYTF. The DNA for the CDR3 is TGTGCCAGCTCACAAGGTACAGGGGGCGAGGATGGCTACACCTTC. The J gene is TRBJ1-2, the V gene TRBV18, with 9 bases fitting TRBD1. CDR1 is KGHSH, CDR2 LQKENI, per germline. The CDR3 runs 15 residues. V dropped 4 bases and J dropped 6; count of bases not matched to a gene: 9.

This clone was counted once. The chain carries TRBV7-2 and TRBJ1-3, with D unresolved. The CDR3 contains 16 residues. Germline lookup yields CDR1 SGHTA and CDR2 FQGNSA. Trimming stripped 1 base from V and 1 base from J, with 11 bases between. CDR3 DNA sequence: TGTGCCAGCAGCTTAGTCTCTCCAGGATCTGGAAACACCATATATTTT. It codes for CASSLVSPGSGNTIYF. The variable domain in full, completed from reference TRBV7-2 and TRBJ1-3, reads GAGVSQSPSNKVTEKGKDVELRCDPISGHTALYWYRQSLGQGLEFLIYFQGNSAPDKSGLPSDRFSAERTGGSVSTLTIQRTQQEDSAVYLCASSLVSPGSGNTIYFGEGSWLTVV.

The gene calls are TRBV7-9 and TRBJ2-3, with TRBD1 matching over 10 bases. V dropped 3 bases and J dropped 2; count of bases not matched to a gene: 5. The CDR3 covers 16 residues. Germline lookup yields CDR1 SEHNR and CDR2 FQNEAQ (reference sequence). The CDR3 DNA sequence: TGTGCCAGCAGCTTGGGGGACAGGGGTTTCACAGATACGCAGTATTTT. The encoded protein is CASSLGDRGFTDTQYF.

This clone was seen more than once but under ten times. V usage is TRBV5-1 and J usage is TRBJ1-4; maybe TRBD1 (6 bases). Trimming removed 6 bases from V and 6 bases from J, with 15 bases in between. This CDR3 comprises 14 residues. Germline CDR1 and CDR2: SGHRS and YFSETQ. CDR3 region: CASTRGSTDEKLFF. CDR3 in DNA: TGCGCCAGCACTAGGGGGTCGACGGATGAAAAACTGTTTTTT. The full variable domain, rest sourced from reference TRBV5-1 and TRBJ1-4, is KAGVTQTPRYLIKTRGQQVTLSCSPISGHRSVSWYQQTPGQGLQFLFEYFSETQRNKGNFPGRFSGRQFSNSRSEMNVSTLELGDSALYLCASTRGSTDEKLFFGSGTQLSVL.

The chain joins TRBV28 to TRBJ1-5, with D unclear. V was pared by 8 bases and J by 4 bases, with 9 bases between. This CDR3 is built from 12 residues. The germline CDR1 and CDR2 sequences are MDHEN and SYDVKM. The CDR3 DNA reads TGTGCCAGCTTGAGGGTGAATCAGCCCCAGCATTTT. Protein: CASLRVNQPQHF.

This rearrangement joins TRBV5-8 to TRBJ2-1, with 8 positions matching TRBD2. The CDR3 loop spans 17 amino acids. Germline CDR1 SGHTS, CDR2 YDEGEE. V lost 0 bases, J lost 5 bases, and 10 bases stayed unmatched. The CDR3, as DNA: TGTGCCAGCAGCTTGGCAACGGGGGGGGCCGTCGACAATGAGCAGTTCTTC. Its translation: CASSLATGGAVDNEQFF. Filled out from reference TRBV5-8 and TRBJ2-1, the complete variable domain reads EAGVTQSPTHLIKTRGQQATLRCSPISGHTSVYWYQQALGLGLQFLLWYDEGEERNRGNFPPRFSGRQFPNYSSELNVNALELEDSALYLCASSLATGGAVDNEQFFGPGTRLTVL.

Concerning this clone itself: Relative to the germline gene, one junction end is altered; a read error may explain this. The same CDR3 can be traced to other DNA sequences in this sample. The V call is TRBV28, the J call TRBJ2-3; D is perhaps TRBD1 (6 bases). From germline, CDR1 is MDHEN and CDR2 SYDVKM. The CDR3 has 15 residues. CDR3 DNA sequence: TGTGCCAGCAGTTTCTCTGACAGGAGAAGTAGGGCGCAGTATTTC. Its translation is CASSFSDRRSRAQYF. The full variable domain, completed using reference TRBV28 and TRBJ2-3, is DVKVTQSSRYLVKRTGEKVFLECVQDMDHENMFWYRQDPGLGLRLIYFSYDVKMKEKGDIPEGYSVSREKKERFSLILESASTNQTSMYLCASSFSDRRSRAQYFGPGTRLTVL.

J is TRBJ2-2 and V is TRBV6-4; D is ambiguous. Germline V gives CDR1 MRHNA, CDR2 SNTAGT. V was trimmed by 9 bases and J by 0 bases, leaving 17 bases between them. CDR3 size: 16 residues. DNA of the CDR3: TGTGCCAGTAAGAAAAGCCGGAGCGCGAACACCGGGGAGCTGTTTTTT. Amino acids: CASKKSRSANTGELFF.

This rearrangement joins TRBV19 to TRBJ2-1, with D tentatively TRBD1 (7 bases). Trimming took off 1 base at V and 2 bases at J, with 15 bases between the two ends. CDR1 and CDR2 (germline): LNHDA, SQIVND (reference sequence). There are 17 residues in the CDR3. CDR3 DNA sequence: TGTGCCAGTAGTATAGGAACGCGGGACAGTCCCTACAATGAGCAGTTCTTC. Encoded protein: CASSIGTRDSPYNEQFF.

V gene TRBV5-1 combines with J gene TRBJ2-3; D possibly corresponds to TRBD1 (6 bases). The CDR3 totals 15 residues. Trimming cost V 7 bases and J 4 bases, with 19 bases left between them. The germline CDR1 and CDR2 sequences are SGHRS and YFSETQ. CDR3 sequence: CASGNRARGADTQYF. The DNA of the CDR3 is TGCGCCAGCGGAAACAGGGCCCGAGGGGCAGATACGCAGTATTTT.

The rearrangement uses TRBV19 and TRBJ1-1; 7 nucleotides align to TRBD1. There are 17 residues in the CDR3. CDR1 and CDR2 (germline): LNHDA, SQIVND (reference sequence). The trim removed 5 bases at V and 0 bases at J, leaving 12 bases unmatched. This chain's CDR3 is CASSGTETNPMNTEAFF. The CDR3 nucleotides are TGTGCCAGTAGTGGGACAGAGACAAACCCAATGAACACTGAAGCTTTCTTT.

The chain uses TRBV19 and TRBJ1-5; weak D call: TRBD1 (5 bases). CDR1 and CDR2 from the germline V gene are LNHDA and SQIVND (reference sequence). CDR3 length equals 14 residues. V was shortened by 7 bases and J by 2 bases, with 12 bases between the two germline ends. The CDR3 is CASNEGEGNQPQHF. The CDR3 DNA reads as TGTGCCAGTAACGAAGGGGAGGGCAATCAGCCCCAGCATTTT.

J is TRBJ1-5 and V is TRBV11-2; 9 nucleotides agree with TRBD1. With V trimmed by 3 bases and J by 8 bases, 11 bases remained unmatched. Germline values: CDR1 SGHAT, CDR2 FQNNGV. CDR3 size: 16 residues. CDR3 region: CASSFGQGRRSEPQHF. The DNA of the CDR3 is TGTGCCAGCAGCTTCGGACAGGGGAGGCGAAGTGAGCCCCAGCATTTT.

In nucleotides, the CDR3 is TGTGCCAGCAGCTTATTATCAGGAGGGACAGGGGTCTACTACGAGCAGTACTTC. Amino acids: CASSLLSGGTGVYYEQYF. The chain uses TRBV7-2 and TRBJ2-7; TRBD1 agrees at 10 bases. This CDR3 region has 18 residues. The trim removed 2 bases at V and 3 bases at J, leaving 13 bases unmatched. Germline values: CDR1 SGHTA, CDR2 FQGNSA.

The rearrangement uses TRBV27 and TRBJ1-1; D is possibly TRBD1 (5 bases). V lost 0 bases and J 0 bases, leaving 8 bases between the germline ends. Germline V CDR1 and CDR2: MNHEY, SMNVEV (reference sequence). CDR3 length: 15 residues. The CDR3 region has the DNA TGTGCCAGCAGTTTATCCAGGGCTATGAACACTGAAGCTTTCTTT. It encodes CASSLSRAMNTEAFF.

CDR3 sequence reads: CASRFNRDPTEAFF. The CDR3 nucleotides are TGTGCCAGCAGATTCAACAGGGATCCCACTGAAGCTTTCTTT. This chain joins TRBV9 and TRBJ1-1; D is possibly TRBD1 (6 bases). This CDR3 has 14 residues. The V gene lost 5 bases and the J gene lost 4 bases, with 15 bases spanning the gap. Germline values: CDR1 SGDLS, CDR2 YYNGEE.